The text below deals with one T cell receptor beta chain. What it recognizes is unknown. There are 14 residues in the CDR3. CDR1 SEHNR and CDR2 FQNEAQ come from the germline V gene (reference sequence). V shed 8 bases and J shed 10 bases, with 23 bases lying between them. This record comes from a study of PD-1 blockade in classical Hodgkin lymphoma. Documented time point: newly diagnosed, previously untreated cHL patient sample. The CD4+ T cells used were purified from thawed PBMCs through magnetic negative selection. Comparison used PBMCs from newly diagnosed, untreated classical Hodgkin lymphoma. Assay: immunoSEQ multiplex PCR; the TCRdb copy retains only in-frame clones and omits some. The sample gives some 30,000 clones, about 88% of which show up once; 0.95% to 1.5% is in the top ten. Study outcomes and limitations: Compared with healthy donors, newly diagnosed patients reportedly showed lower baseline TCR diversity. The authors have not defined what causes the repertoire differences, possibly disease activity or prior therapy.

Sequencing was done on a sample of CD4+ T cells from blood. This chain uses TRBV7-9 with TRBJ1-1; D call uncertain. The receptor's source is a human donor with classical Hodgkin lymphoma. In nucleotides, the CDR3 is TGTGCCAGCGGGCTTCCTACCAAGGATCGTCCAGCTTTCTTT. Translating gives CASGLPTKDRPAFF. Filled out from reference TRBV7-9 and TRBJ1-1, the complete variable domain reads DTGVSQNPRHKITKRGQNVTFRCDPISEHNRLYWYRQTLGQGPEFLTYFQNEAQLEKSRLLSDRFSAERPKGSFSTLEIQRTEQGDSAMYLCASGLPTKDRPAFFGQGTRLTVV.